This T cell receptor (beta chain) was recovered during a study of monozygotic twins with inflammatory bowel disease. This CDR3 comprises 14 residues. Germline V lookup: CDR1 MNHEY, CDR2 SMNVEV (reference sequence). TCRdb reprocessed the 5' RACE reads, with one entry per CDR3 protein and no DNA. The table gives about 350,000 distinct CDR3 sequences; the top ten clones make up 2% of it. The sequence derives from a human donor with ulcerative colitis or Crohn's disease, or a healthy co-twin of an affected twin (not recorded which). This chain uses TRBV27 with TRBJ1-5. Sequenced material: blood. The CDR3 here is CASSFTGGNQPQHF.